This T cell receptor beta chain was sequenced during a study of blood T cell repertoires in COVID-19. Study details: COVID-19 samples collected from the United States, Italy and Spain covered acute and convalescent phases. T cells, B-cell-depleted T cells, or PBMCs supplied cDNA or gDNA.

J lost 4 bases, V lost 6 bases, and 2 bases had no gene match. This CDR3 is 14 amino acids long. Germline CDR1 is SQVTM and CDR2 is ANQGSEA. As handled by the study authors: Reference gene primer amplification in the assay estimated nucleated cell counts. The assay was immunoSEQ multiplex PCR, and TCRdb's table has in-frame clones only and misses some. From that table come the V and J calls and clone size; the DNA was used to work out D and trimming. The table records more than 80,000 clones, 55% to 80% of them present only once. V and J are TRBV29-1 and TRBJ2-5; 16 bases are a match to TRBD2. Sequenced material: peripheral blood. The source of this sequence is an older woman in a cohort sampled during active or convalescent COVID-19. This CDR3 reads CSVGLAGGRETQYF. The CDR3 bases are TGCAGCGTGGGACTAGCGGGGGGGCGAGAGACCCAGTACTTC.